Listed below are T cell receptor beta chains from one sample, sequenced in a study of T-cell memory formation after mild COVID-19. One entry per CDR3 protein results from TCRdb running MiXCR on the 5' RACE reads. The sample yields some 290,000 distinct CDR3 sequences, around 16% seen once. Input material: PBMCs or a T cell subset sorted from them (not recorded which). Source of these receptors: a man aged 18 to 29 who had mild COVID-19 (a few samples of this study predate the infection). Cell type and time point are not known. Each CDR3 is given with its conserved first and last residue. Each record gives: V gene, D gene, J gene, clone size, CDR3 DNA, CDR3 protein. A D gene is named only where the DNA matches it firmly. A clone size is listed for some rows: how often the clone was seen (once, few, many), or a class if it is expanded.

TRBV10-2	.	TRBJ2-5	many	TGCGCCAGCAGTGGCCGCGGTGGCGAGACCCAGTACTTC	CASSGRGGETQYF
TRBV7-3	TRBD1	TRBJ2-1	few	TGTGCCAGCAGCCCACGTCAGACAGGGGGCTACAATGAGCAGTTCTTC	CASSPRQTGGYNEQFF
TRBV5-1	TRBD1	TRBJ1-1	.	TGCGCCAGCAGCAACGGACAGGGATTAACTGAAGCTTTCTTT	CASSNGQGLTEAFF
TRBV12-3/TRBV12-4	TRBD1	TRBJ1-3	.	TGTGCCAGCAACCTTGCCGGGGACAGCGATTACTCTGGAAACACCATATATTTT	CASNLAGDSDYSGNTIYF
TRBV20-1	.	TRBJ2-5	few	TGCAGTGCTAGAGACCCTAGGGCAGCCGAGACCCAGTACTTC	CSARDPRAAETQYF
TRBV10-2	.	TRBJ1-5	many	TGCGCCAGCACCGAGGGTATGGGGCCGGGGAATCAGCCCCAGCATTTT	CASTEGMGPGNQPQHF
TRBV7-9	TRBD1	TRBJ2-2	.	TGTGCCAGCAGCCCTGCCCAGGGGGCGAACACCGGGGAGCTGTTTTTT	CASSPAQGANTGELFF
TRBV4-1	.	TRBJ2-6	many	TGCGCCAGCAGCCAGGATCAGTCCTCTGGGGCCAACGTCCTGACTTTC	CASSQDQSSGANVLTF
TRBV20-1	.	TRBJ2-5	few	TGCAGTGCTAGCCAGGGCTATCAAGAGACCCAGTACTTC	CSASQGYQETQYF
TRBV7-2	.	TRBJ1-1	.	TGTGCCAGCAGCTTAGTAATATTTCGGCCTGAAGCTTTCTTT	CASSLVIFRPEAFF
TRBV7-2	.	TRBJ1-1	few	TGTGCCAGCAGCTTAGGGCCAAGGCAAGCTTTCTTT	CASSLGPRQAFF
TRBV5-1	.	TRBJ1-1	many	TGCGCCAGCAGCTCACACAGCGAACTGAACACTGAAGCTTTCTTT	CASSSHSELNTEAFF
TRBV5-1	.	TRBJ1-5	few	TGCGCCAGCAGCTTACAGGGTTCCCAGCCCCAGCATTTT	CASSLQGSQPQHF
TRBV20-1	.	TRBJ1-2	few	TGCAGTGCTCCGCCAGTCTATGGCTACACCTTC	CSAPPVYGYTF
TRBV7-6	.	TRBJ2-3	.	TGTGCCAGCAGCTTAGTTGGAATATCCCTGCAGGATACGCAGTATTTT	CASSLVGISLQDTQYF
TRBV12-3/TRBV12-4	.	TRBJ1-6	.	TGTGCCAGCAGGAGGGACATCTCCTATAATTCACCCCTCCACTTT	CASRRDISYNSPLHF
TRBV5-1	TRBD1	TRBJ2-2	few	TGCGCCAGCAGCTTTCAGACAGGGACCGGGGAGCTGTTTTTT	CASSFQTGTGELFF
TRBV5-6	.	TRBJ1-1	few	TGTGCCAGCAGCTTGTATCAGCTCGCCACTGAAGCTTTCTTT	CASSLYQLATEAFF
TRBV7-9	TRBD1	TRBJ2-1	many	TGTGCCAGCAGCTTAGCGGATAGAGACAGGGGTGATGAGCAGTTCTTC	CASSLADRDRGDEQFF
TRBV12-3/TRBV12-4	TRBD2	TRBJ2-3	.	TGTGCCAGCAGTTTACGGCGGGGGATAGATACGCAGTATTTT	CASSLRRGIDTQYF
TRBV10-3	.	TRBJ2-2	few	TGTGCCATCAGTGAGTACCCGCCGAACACCGGGGAGCTGTTTTTT	CAISEYPPNTGELFF
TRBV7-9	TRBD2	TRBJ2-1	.	TGTGCCAGCACCTCCCGGCTAGCGGGGTATGAGCAGTTCTTC	CASTSRLAGYEQFF
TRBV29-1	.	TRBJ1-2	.	TGCAGCGTTGGGAGCTACACCTTC	CSVGSYTF
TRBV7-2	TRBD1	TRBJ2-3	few	TGTGCCAGCAGCTCCCGGGACAGGGGAAATACGCAGTATTTT	CASSSRDRGNTQYF
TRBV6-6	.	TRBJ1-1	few	TGTGCCAGCAGTTACGTAACTGAAGCTTTCTTT	CASSYVTEAFF
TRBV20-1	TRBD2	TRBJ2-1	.	TGCAGTGCTAGAGTGGTAGCGGGGGGACACAATGAGCAGTTCTTC	CSARVVAGGHNEQFF
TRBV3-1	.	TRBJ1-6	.	TGTGCCAGCAGCCAAGATATGAGGGCCCTCCACTTT	CASSQDMRALHF
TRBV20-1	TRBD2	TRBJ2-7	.	TGCAGTGCTAGGGGGGGGGATTTAGGCGAGCAGTACTTC	CSARGGDLGEQYF
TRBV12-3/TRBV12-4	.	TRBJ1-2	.	TGTGCCAGCAGTTCTGGACAGAGGCACTATGGCTACACCTTC	CASSSGQRHYGYTF
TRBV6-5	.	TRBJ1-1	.	TGTGCCAGCAGTTCCCCCGGGCCCCCACACCGACTCGAAGCTTTCTTT	CASSSPGPPHRLEAFF
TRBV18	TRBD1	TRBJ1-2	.	TGTGCCAGCTCACCATCTACAGGGGGCGGCTATGGCTACACCTTC	CASSPSTGGGYGYTF
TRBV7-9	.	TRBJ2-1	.	TGTGCCAGCAGCTCACCCACCCGGGGCCAGAATCCGATCTTC	CASSSPTRGQNPIF
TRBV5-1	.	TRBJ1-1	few	TGCGCCAGCAGCTCCCCCCCAGAGGACACTGAAGCTTTCTTT	CASSSPPEDTEAFF
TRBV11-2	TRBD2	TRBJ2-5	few	TGTGCCAGCAGCTTATACGCCAGGCTAGCGGGGGGAGAGACCCAGTACTTC	CASSLYARLAGGETQYF
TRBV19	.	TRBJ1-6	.	TGTGCCAGTAGTGGCGTTGGGTCCTATAATTCACCCCTCCACTTT	CASSGVGSYNSPLHF
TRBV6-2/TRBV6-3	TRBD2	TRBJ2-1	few	TGTGCCAGCACCCGCGGGGGGGCCTCTTACAATGAGCAGTTCTTC	CASTRGGASYNEQFF
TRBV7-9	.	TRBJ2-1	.	TGTGCCAGCAGCCCTCGGACGCGGATGGCCTCCTACAATGAGCAGTTCTTC	CASSPRTRMASYNEQFF
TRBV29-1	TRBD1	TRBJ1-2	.	TGCAGCGTGCAGGGGGACAGCGAGAATTATGGCTACACCTTC	CSVQGDSENYGYTF
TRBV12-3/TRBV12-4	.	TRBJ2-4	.	TGTGCCAGCAGTTTGGGGTCCGTTATTCAGTACTTC	CASSLGSVIQYF
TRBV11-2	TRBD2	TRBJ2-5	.	TGTGCCAGCAGCTTAGTGTCCCCTAGCGGGGAAGAGACCCAGTACTTC	CASSLVSPSGEETQYF
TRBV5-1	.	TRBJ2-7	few	TGCGCCAGCAGCTTGGCCGAGGGGGACTACGAGCAGTACTTC	CASSLAEGDYEQYF
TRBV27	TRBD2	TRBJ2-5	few	TGTGCCAGCAGTTCCGGGGTAGCGGGGGTAGTGACCCAGTACTTC	CASSSGVAGVVTQYF
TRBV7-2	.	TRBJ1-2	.	TGTGCCAGCAGCTTAGCCGGAACCCCAGGCCATGGCTACACCTTC	CASSLAGTPGHGYTF
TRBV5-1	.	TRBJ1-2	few	TGCGCCAGCAGCGATCAGGGAGGGGTTGGCTACACCTTC	CASSDQGGVGYTF
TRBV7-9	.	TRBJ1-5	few	TGTGCCAGCAGCTTTGGTGTTACGGGCAATCAGCCCCAGCATTTT	CASSFGVTGNQPQHF
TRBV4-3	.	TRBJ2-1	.	TGCGCCAGCAGCCAGATAAAGGGTGAGCAGTTCTTC	CASSQIKGEQFF
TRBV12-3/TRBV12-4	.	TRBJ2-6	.	TGTGCCAGCAGTTTAGGGGCTATCGGGGACGGGGCCAACGTCCTGACTTTC	CASSLGAIGDGANVLTF
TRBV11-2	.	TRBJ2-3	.	TGTGCCAGCAGCCTAACGGGGGGCCGGGAAGATACGCAGTATTTT	CASSLTGGREDTQYF
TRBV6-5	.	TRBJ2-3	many	TGTGCCAGCGGGGACCGACGAGATACGCAGTATTTT	CASGDRRDTQYF
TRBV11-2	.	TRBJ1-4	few	TGTGCCAGCAGCTTAGATAGGTCTGAAAAACTGTTTTTT	CASSLDRSEKLFF
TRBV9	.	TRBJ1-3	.	TGTGCCAGCAGCGTAGGGGAGGATAGGGGAAACACCATATATTTT	CASSVGEDRGNTIYF
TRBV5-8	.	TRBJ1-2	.	TGTGCCAGCAGCCCTGGTACGGGGACGCGCGGCTACACCTTC	CASSPGTGTRGYTF